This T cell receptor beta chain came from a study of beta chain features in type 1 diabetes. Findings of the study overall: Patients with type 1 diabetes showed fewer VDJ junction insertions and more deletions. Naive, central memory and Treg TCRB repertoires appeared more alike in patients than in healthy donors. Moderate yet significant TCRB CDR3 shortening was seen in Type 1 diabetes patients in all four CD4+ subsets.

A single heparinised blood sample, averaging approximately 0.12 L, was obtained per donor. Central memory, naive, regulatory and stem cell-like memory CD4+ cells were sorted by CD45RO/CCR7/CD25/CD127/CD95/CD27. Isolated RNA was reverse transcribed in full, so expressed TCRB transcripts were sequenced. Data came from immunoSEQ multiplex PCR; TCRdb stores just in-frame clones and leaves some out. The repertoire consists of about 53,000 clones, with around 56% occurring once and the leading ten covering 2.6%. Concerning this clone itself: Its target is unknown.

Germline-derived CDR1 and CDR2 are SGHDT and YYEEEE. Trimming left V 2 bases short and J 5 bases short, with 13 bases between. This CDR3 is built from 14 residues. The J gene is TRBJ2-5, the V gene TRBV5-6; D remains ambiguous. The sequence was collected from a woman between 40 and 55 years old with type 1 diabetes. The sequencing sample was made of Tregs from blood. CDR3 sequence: CASSFRDWRETQYF. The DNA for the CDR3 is TGTGCCAGCAGCTTTCGAGACTGGCGGGAGACCCAGTACTTC.